This TCR beta chain was sequenced in a study of blood T cell repertoires in COVID-19. Overall study context: The study drew acute and convalescent COVID-19 samples from the United States, Italy and Spain. PBMCs, B-cell-depleted T cells, or T cells were the source of the cDNA or gDNA that made up the material.

Original data processing: Reference gene primers were amplified, and this amplification served to estimate nucleated cell counts. Profiled with immunoSEQ multiplex PCR; TCRdb holds only in-frame clones, not every one. The DNA was the basis for D and trimming; V, J and clone size are from that table. The sample consists of approximately 77,000 clones, around 90% of them appearing once. This CDR3 has 13 residues. The V end was cut by 0 bases, the J end by 3 bases, with 2 bases between. Germline V CDR1 and CDR2: MGHRA, YSYEKL. The sequence came from a man aged 45 to 65 with active COVID-19. The specimen was peripheral blood. V is TRBV4-1 and J is TRBJ2-2; D is undetermined. The CDR3 loop reads CASSQDYTGELFF. The CDR3 nucleotides are TGCGCCAGCAGCCAAGACTACACCGGGGAGCTGTTTTTT.